Listed below are T cell receptor beta chains from one sample, sequenced in a study of cytomegalovirus exposure and HLA in healthy donors. Method: immunoSEQ multiplex PCR; TCRdb's copy keeps in-frame clones and lacks some. The top ten clones hold 3.4% of a sample with some 120,000 clones, about 74% of them seen once. Sequencing was done on a sample of PBMCs. The receptors stem from a man aged 30-40 years in good health and CMV-seronegative. CDR3s leave out the opening cysteine and the closing phenylalanine or tryptophan.

J gene: TRBJ2-7
V gene: TRBV27
CDR3 protein: ASSPWDSAYEQY

J gene: TRBJ2-7
V gene: TRBV27
CDR3 protein: ASSAPSWSGPYEQY

J gene: TRBJ2-1
V gene: TRBV6-1
CDR3 protein: ASSVYSYNEQF

J gene: TRBJ1-1
V gene: TRBV6-5
CDR3 protein: ASSYDRVHLNTEAF

J gene: TRBJ2-7
V gene: TRBV19
CDR3 protein: ASSLGLAKSYEQY

J gene: TRBJ1-4
V gene: TRBV27
CDR3 protein: ASSSRLKASEKLF

J gene: TRBJ2-2
V gene: TRBV10-2
CDR3 protein: ASSQGATETGELF

J gene: TRBJ1-1
V gene: TRBV19
CDR3 protein: ASFPGRARLNTEAF

J gene: TRBJ1-5
V gene: TRBV5-1
CDR3 protein: ASSLGGQGYQPQH

J gene: TRBJ1-1
V gene: TRBV28
CDR3 protein: ASSLVANTEAF

J gene: TRBJ1-3
V gene: TRBV6-5
CDR3 protein: ASSYGRDQSGNTIY

J gene: TRBJ2-3
V gene: TRBV4-3
CDR3 protein: ASSQDASGGADTQY

J gene: TRBJ1-5
V gene: TRBV5-1
CDR3 protein: ASSLGQGGNQPQH

J gene: TRBJ1-2
V gene: TRBV6-5
CDR3 protein: ASSGGANYGYT

J gene: TRBJ1-2
V gene: TRBV19
CDR3 protein: ASSTATADYGYT

J gene: TRBJ2-7
V gene: TRBV5-6
CDR3 protein: ASSFLAGISYEQY

J gene: TRBJ2-3
V gene: TRBV18
CDR3 protein: ASSPDRLDYTDTQY

J gene: TRBJ1-1
V gene: TRBV27
CDR3 protein: ASSWALNTEAF

J gene: TRBJ1-2
V gene: TRBV28
CDR3 protein: AILRTAPKGYGYT

J gene: TRBJ2-2
V gene: TRBV30
CDR3 protein: AWLIPSNTGELF

J gene: TRBJ1-5
V gene: TRBV7-9
CDR3 protein: ASSLGGTGGQPQH

J gene: TRBJ2-7
V gene: TRBV28
CDR3 protein: ASSSSRDFSPEQY

J gene: TRBJ1-6
V gene: TRBV27
CDR3 protein: ARRVTGLANNSPLH

J gene: TRBJ2-2
V gene: TRBV6-5
CDR3 protein: ASSFRDRNTGELF